The next 18 T cell receptor beta chains were all read from a single sample in a study of cytotoxic CD8 clonotypes in ibrutinib-treated CLL. Method: immunoSEQ multiplex PCR; TCRdb's copy keeps in-frame clones and lacks some. The profile shows about 28,000 clones, 62% of them singletons. This specimen consisted of PBMCs, obtained before ibrutinib treatment. All receptors derive from a human donor with chronic lymphocytic leukemia.

The chain couples TRBV5-5 to TRBJ2-7; possibly TRBD1 or TRBD2 for D (5 bases each). The CDR3 has 14 residues. Trimming took off 4 bases at V and 5 bases at J, with 16 bases between the two ends. Looked up from germline, CDR1 is SGHKS and CDR2 is YYEKEE (reference sequence). The CDR3 coding sequence is TGTGCCAGCAGCCGAGGGGCCACGTTCCACGAGCAGTACTTC. It yields the protein CASSRGATFHEQYF.

The chain is built from TRBV5-6 and TRBJ2-5; TRBD1 aligns across 8 bases. The CDR3 sequence is 17 residues long. The germline V gene has CDR1 SGHDT and CDR2 YYEEEE. Losses at the gene ends were 2 bases for V and 2 bases for J; bases not matched to a gene: 11. This CDR3 is CASSFSGTGAVQETQYF. The CDR3 region has the DNA TGTGCCAGCAGCTTCTCCGGGACAGGTGCCGTTCAAGAGACCCAGTACTTC.

This chain's CDR3 is CASSPRYEQYF. The CDR3 nucleotides are TGTGCCAGCAGTCCTAGATACGAGCAGTACTTC. V and J are TRBV6-1 and TRBJ2-7, with no clear D. CDR3 length: 11 residues. Per the germline V gene, CDR1 is MNHNS and CDR2 is SASEGT. The V end lost 5 bases, the J end lost 4 bases, and 6 bases lay between the germline ends.

The rearrangement joins TRBV6-1 to TRBJ1-5; a weak D match, TRBD1 (6 bases). The CDR3 contains 13 residues. Trimming cost V 4 bases and J 3 bases, with 7 bases left between them. CDR1 and CDR2 (germline): MNHNS, SASEGT. CDR3 sequence: CASSGQVNQPQHF. The CDR3 nucleotides read TGTGCCAGCAGTGGACAGGTCAATCAGCCCCAGCATTTT.

This chain uses TRBV27 with TRBJ2-7; tentatively, D is TRBD2 (6 bases). The CDR3 consists of 14 residues. With 2 bases removed from V and 2 bases from J, the gap between germline ends came to 10 bases. Germline V gene data show CDR1 as MNHEY and CDR2 as SMNVEV (reference sequence). The DNA for the CDR3 is TGTGCCAGCAGTTTAGTAGGAGGGACCTACGAGCAGTACTTC. Protein product: CASSLVGGTYEQYF.

This clone was detected a few times. The chain has TRBV7-2 and TRBJ2-3; TRBD2 matches 8 bases. The CDR3 runs to 17 residues. Losses at the gene ends were 2 bases for V and 4 bases for J; bases not matched to a gene: 11. Looked up from germline, CDR1 is SGHTA and CDR2 is FQGNSA. CDR3 in DNA: TGTGCCAGCAGCTTATGGGCGGGGGGCACTATGTCAGATACGCAGTATTTT. Translation: CASSLWAGGTMSDTQYF.

This clone was detected only a few times. This chain uses TRBV5-1 with TRBJ2-7; D remains unclear. The CDR3 totals 11 residues. Trimming took 5 bases from V and 4 from J, leaving 7 bases between them. The germline V gene encodes CDR1 SGHRS and CDR2 YFSETQ. The CDR3 is CASRPGYEQYF. For the CDR3, the DNA is TGCGCCAGCAGGCCTGGGTACGAGCAGTACTTC.

The chain recombines TRBV12-5 with TRBJ2-6; tentatively, D is TRBD1 (5 bases). CDR1 and CDR2 (germline): LGHNT, FRNRAP. CDR3 length: 18 residues. V lost 5 bases and J lost 5, with 22 bases in between. CDR3 sequence reads: CASGSLDAGQSRANVLTF. CDR3 sequence (DNA): TGTGCTAGTGGTAGCCTGGATGCAGGACAAAGTCGGGCCAACGTCCTGACTTTC.

The gene calls are TRBV9 and TRBJ2-5; either TRBD1 or TRBD2 may fit D (6 bases each). Germline CDR1 reads SGDLS; CDR2 reads YYNGEE. CDR3 length: 15 amino acids. V lost 0 bases to trimming and J lost 4 bases, with 13 bases between them. In DNA, the CDR3 is TGTGCCAGCAGCGTAGAGGGGGGCCAGGGAGAGACCCAGTACTTC. Its protein product is CASSVEGGQGETQYF.

The chain carries TRBV6-1 and TRBJ1-2, with D unclear. CDR1 and CDR2 from the germline V gene are MNHNS and SASEGT. The CDR3 consists of 14 residues. V lost 7 bases to trimming and J lost 6 bases, with 18 bases between them. The CDR3 coding sequence is TGTGCCAGCACCGCCGGTTGGGTCGAAGATGGCTACACCTTC. It translates to CASTAGWVEDGYTF.

This clone was picked up a small number of times. The J gene is TRBJ2-2, the V gene TRBV11-2; the D is unclear. This CDR3 region has 12 residues. CDR1 SGHAT and CDR2 FQNNGV come from the germline V gene. The V end was cut by 4 bases, the J end by 4 bases, with 4 bases between. CDR3 bases: TGTGCCAGCAGCTGGGGCACCGGGGAGCTGTTTTTT. As protein: CASSWGTGELFF.

The V call is TRBV2, the J call TRBJ1-5; 8 bases align to TRBD1. The V gene end was trimmed by 4 bases and the J gene end by 0 bases; junction bases not matched to a gene: 5. Germline CDR1 is SNHLY and CDR2 is FYNNEI. The CDR3 totals 16 residues. CDR3: CASSGTGLYSNQPQHF. The CDR3 nucleotides read TGTGCCAGCAGTGGGACAGGGCTTTATAGCAATCAGCCCCAGCATTTT.

This clone is termed large (0.1 to 1%). The chain employs TRBV6-4 and TRBJ2-3, with 11 positions matching TRBD2. The V and J ends lost 0 bases and 6 bases, in that order; junction bases with no gene match: 2. The CDR3 extends over 15 amino acids. CDR1 and CDR2 from the germline V gene are MRHNA and SNTAGT. The CDR3 is CASSDSSGGADTQYF. CDR3 nucleotide sequence: TGTGCCAGCAGTGACTCTAGCGGGGGGGCCGATACGCAGTATTTT.

The chain recombines TRBV5-6 with TRBJ1-1, with D uncertain. CDR1 and CDR2 from the germline V gene are SGHDT and YYEEEE. The CDR3 runs 15 residues. Trimming took 3 bases from V and 1 from J, leaving 13 bases between them. The CDR3 bases are TGTGCCAGCAGCTGGGTAAAGGACGGGAACACTGAAGCTTTCTTT. Its translation is CASSWVKDGNTEAFF.

DNA for the CDR3: TGCGCCAGCACCGTTAGCGGGGGTATATCCTACGAGCAGTACTTC. Its protein is CASTVSGGISYEQYF. The genes are TRBV5-1 and TRBJ2-7; TRBD2 matches 9 bases. CDR1 SGHRS and CDR2 YFSETQ come from the germline V gene. J was trimmed by 1 base and V by 6 bases; bases with no gene match: 8. The CDR3 spans 15 residues.

This chain connects TRBV27 to TRBJ2-7, with no clear D. In germline, CDR1 is MNHEY, CDR2 SMNVEV (reference sequence). Deletions cut 5 bases from V and 0 bases from J, with 14 bases between. This CDR3 comprises 15 residues. The CDR3 nucleotides read TGTGCCAGCAGTCCCTATGATGCAAGCTCCTACGAGCAGTACTTC. Amino acids: CASSPYDASSYEQYF.

The CDR3 sequence is CASSDPGAGKTQYF. The CDR3 nucleotides are TGTGCCAGCAGCGACCCGGGGGCCGGAAAGACCCAGTACTTC. This chain connects TRBV5-4 to TRBJ2-5; the D gene could be TRBD1 or TRBD2 (6 bases each). The CDR3 extends over 14 amino acids. Trimming took off 4 bases at V and 6 bases at J, with 16 bases between the two ends. The germline V gene encodes CDR1 SGHNT and CDR2 YYREEE (reference sequence). Combining the CDR3 with reference TRBV5-4 and TRBJ2-5 gives the whole variable domain ETGVTQSPTHLIKTRGQQVTLRCSSQSGHNTVSWYQQALGQGPQFIFQYYREEENGRGNFPPRFSGLQFPNYSSELNVNALELDDSALYLCASSDPGAGKTQYFGPGTRLLVL.

The chain joins TRBV25-1 to TRBJ2-1; D tentatively fits TRBD1 or TRBD2 (5 bases each). This CDR3 contains 16 residues. CDR1 and CDR2 from the germline V gene are MGHDK and SYGVNS. V shed 2 bases and J shed 5 bases, with 16 bases lying between them. The CDR3 is CASSEGGPAGNNEQFF. The CDR3 nucleotides read TGTGCCAGCAGTGAAGGGGGACCAGCTGGTAACAATGAGCAGTTCTTC.